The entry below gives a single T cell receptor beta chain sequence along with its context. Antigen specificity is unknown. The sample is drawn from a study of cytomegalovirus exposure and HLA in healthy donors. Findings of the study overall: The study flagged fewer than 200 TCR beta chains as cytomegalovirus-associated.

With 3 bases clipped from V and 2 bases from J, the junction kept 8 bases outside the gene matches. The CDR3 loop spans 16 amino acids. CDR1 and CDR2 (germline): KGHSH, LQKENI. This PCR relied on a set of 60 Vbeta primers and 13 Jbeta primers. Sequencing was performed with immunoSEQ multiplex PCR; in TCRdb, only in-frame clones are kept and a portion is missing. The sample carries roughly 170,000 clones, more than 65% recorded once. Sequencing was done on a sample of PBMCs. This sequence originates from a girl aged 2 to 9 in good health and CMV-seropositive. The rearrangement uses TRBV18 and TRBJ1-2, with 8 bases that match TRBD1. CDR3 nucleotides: TGTGCCAGCTCACCGGGGGGACAGGTCTCCAACTATGGCTACACCTTC. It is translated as CASSPGGQVSNYGYTF.